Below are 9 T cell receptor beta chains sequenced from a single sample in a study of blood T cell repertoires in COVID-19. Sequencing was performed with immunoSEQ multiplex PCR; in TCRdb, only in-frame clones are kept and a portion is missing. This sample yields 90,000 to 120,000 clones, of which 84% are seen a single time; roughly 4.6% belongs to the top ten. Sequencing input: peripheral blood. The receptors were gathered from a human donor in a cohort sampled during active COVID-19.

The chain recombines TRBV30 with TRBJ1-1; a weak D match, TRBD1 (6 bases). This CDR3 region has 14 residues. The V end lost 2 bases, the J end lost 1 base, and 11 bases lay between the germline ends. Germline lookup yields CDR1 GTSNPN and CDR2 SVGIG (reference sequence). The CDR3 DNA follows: TGTGCCTGGAGTTTTGGGGGCACGAACACTGAAGCTTTCTTT. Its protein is CAWSFGGTNTEAFF. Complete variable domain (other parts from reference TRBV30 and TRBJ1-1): SQTIHQWPATLVQPVGSPLSLECTVEGTSNPNLYWYRQAAGRGLQLLFYSVGIGQISSEVPQNLSASRPQDRQFILSSKKLLLSDSGFYLCAWSFGGTNTEAFFGQGTRLTVV.

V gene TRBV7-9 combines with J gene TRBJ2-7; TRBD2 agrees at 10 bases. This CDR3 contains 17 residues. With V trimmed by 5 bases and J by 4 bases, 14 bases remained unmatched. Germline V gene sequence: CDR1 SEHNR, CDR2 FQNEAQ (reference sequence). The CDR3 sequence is CASSPGMSGRGWYEQYF. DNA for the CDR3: TGTGCCAGCAGCCCCGGTATGAGCGGGAGGGGATGGTACGAGCAGTACTTC.

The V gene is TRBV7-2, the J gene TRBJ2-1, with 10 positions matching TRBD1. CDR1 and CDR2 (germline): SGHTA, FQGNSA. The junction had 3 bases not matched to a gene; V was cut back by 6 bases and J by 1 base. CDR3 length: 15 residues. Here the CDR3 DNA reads TGTGCCAGCAGGGAGGGACAGGGGTCCTACAATGAGCAGTTCTTC. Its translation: CASREGQGSYNEQFF.

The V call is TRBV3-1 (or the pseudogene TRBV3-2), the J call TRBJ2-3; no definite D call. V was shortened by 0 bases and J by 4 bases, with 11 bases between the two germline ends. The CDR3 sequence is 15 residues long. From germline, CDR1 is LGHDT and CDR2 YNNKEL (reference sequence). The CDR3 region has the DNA TGTGCCAGCAGCCAAGATCTTGCGATTTCAGATACGCAGTATTTT. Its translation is CASSQDLAISDTQYF.

CDR3 sequence reads: CASSFRRDPPGELFF. The CDR3 DNA is TGTGCCAGCAGCTTCAGGCGGGACCCCCCCGGGGAGCTGTTTTTT. The chain has TRBV7-2 and TRBJ2-2; tentatively, D is TRBD2 (6 bases). From germline, CDR1 is SGHTA and CDR2 FQGNSA. Trimming pared 3 bases from V and 6 bases from J, leaving 14 bases between. The CDR3 extends over 15 amino acids. The full variable domain, with the rest looked up from reference TRBV7-2 and TRBJ2-2, is GAGVSQSPSNKVTEKGKDVELRCDPISGHTALYWYRQSLGQGLEFLIYFQGNSAPDKSGLPSDRFSAERTGGSVSTLTIQRTQQEDSAVYLCASSFRRDPPGELFFGEGSRLTVL.

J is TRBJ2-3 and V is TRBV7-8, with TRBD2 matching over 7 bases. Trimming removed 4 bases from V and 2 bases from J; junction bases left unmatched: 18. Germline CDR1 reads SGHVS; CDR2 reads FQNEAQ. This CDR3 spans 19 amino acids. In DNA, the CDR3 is TGTGCCAGCAGCTCGCGAAACGTCCGGGAGGCCAGGCCCACAGATACGCAGTATTTT. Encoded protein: CASSSRNVREARPTDTQYF.

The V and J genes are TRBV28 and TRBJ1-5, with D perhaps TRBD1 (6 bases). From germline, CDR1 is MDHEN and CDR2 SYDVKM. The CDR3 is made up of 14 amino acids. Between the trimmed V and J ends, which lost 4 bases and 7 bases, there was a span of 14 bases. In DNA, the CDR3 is TGTGCCAGCAGTTCCTGGGGGGGCGGACAGCCCCAGCATTTT. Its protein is CASSSWGGGQPQHF. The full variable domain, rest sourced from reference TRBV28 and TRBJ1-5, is DVKVTQSSRYLVKRTGEKVFLECVQDMDHENMFWYRQDPGLGLRLIYFSYDVKMKEKGDIPEGYSVSREKKERFSLILESASTNQTSMYLCASSSWGGGQPQHFGDGTRLSIL.

CDR3 amino acids: CASRGGTGGAEETQYF. CDR3 coding DNA: TGTGCCAGCAGGGGAGGGACAGGGGGCGCGGAAGAGACCCAGTACTTC. The V and J genes are TRBV2 and TRBJ2-5, with 12 bases matching TRBD1. The CDR3 extends over 16 amino acids. Germline CDR1 is SNHLY and CDR2 is FYNNEI. V lost 6 bases to trimming and J lost 3 bases; unmatched junction nucleotides: 8.

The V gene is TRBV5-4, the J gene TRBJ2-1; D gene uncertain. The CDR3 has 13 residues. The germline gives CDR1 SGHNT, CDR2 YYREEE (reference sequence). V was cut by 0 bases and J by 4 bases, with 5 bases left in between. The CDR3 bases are TGTGCCAGCAGCTTGGCCCCGTACAATGAGCAGTTCTTC. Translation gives CASSLAPYNEQFF.